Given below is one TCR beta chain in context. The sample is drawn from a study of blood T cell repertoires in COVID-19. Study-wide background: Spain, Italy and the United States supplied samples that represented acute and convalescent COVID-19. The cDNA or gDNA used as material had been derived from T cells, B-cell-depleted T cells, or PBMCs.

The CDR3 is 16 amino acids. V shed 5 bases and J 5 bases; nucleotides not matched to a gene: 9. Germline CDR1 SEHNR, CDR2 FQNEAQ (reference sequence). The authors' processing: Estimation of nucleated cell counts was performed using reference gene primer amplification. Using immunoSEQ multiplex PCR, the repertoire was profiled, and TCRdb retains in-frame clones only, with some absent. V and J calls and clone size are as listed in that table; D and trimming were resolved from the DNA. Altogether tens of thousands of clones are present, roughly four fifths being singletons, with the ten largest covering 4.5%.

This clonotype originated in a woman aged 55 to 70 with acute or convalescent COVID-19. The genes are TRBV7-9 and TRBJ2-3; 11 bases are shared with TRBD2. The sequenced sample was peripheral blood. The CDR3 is CASSPMPGLAVDTQYF. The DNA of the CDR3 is TGTGCCAGCAGCCCCATGCCGGGACTAGCGGTAGATACGCAGTATTTT.